The clone carrying this TCR beta chain was detected only once. This sample was taken from a study of blood T cells in healthy people across ages. The CDR3 is 15 residues long. V trimming: 7 bases; J trimming: 2 bases; junction bases outside the gene matches: 8. Germline V CDR1 and CDR2: MNHEY, SMNVEV (reference sequence). With a J-beta primer mix and a sample-barcoded 5' primer, a second PCR ran about 7 to 11 cycles. Each of the samples gave a minimum of 2.5 million paired-end reads that contained CDR3. From the 5' RACE reads, TCRdb called clonotypes with MiXCR, one entry per CDR3 protein. The data show nearly 800,000 distinct CDR3 sequences, roughly 56% seen once.

Sequenced material: blood. This sequence was found in a man in his forties in good health. The chain couples TRBV27 to TRBJ2-1, with 7 nucleotides matching TRBD2. The chain's CDR3 is CASKRREEPYNEQFF. CDR3 sequence (DNA): TGTGCCAGCAAGAGACGGGAGGAACCCTACAATGAGCAGTTCTTC.